This T cell receptor beta chain was sequenced in a study of T-cell memory formation after mild COVID-19 (dated by TCRdb to the early 2020s). Some background on the complete study: Most TCR sequence clusters were specific to one of the two donors. In a couple of donors, T-cell clones that expanded and contracted after mild COVID-19 were tracked by sequencing TCRalpha and TCRbeta repertoires over time. Two young, previously healthy adult volunteers, one female and one male, were included in the cohort.

General findings and caveats noted by the study authors: Whether the second-wave clones peaking on day 37 were SARS-CoV-2 specific was not confirmed. Contracting CD4+ clones were found mainly in CM and EM memory subsets, while CD8+ clones were enriched in EMRA. The study covered only two mild cases, and larger cohorts including severe cases with pre-infection samples were considered necessary. Clones that contracted from day 15 to 85 showed balanced CD4/CD8 phenotypes, whereas a second wave of clones that expanded from day 15 to 37 leaned towards CD4+. The detection of some responding clones in pre-infection memory suggests that pre-existing cross-reactive memory T cells joined the SARS-CoV-2 response.

In the germline V gene (reference sequence), CDR1 corresponds to MNHNY and CDR2 to SVGAGI. After removal of 4 bases from V and 7 bases from J, the junction retains 7 bases not matched to a gene. The CDR3 holds 15 amino acids from the cysteine to the phenylalanine. Only the CDR3 portion is preserved as DNA: 45 bases, with reading frame beginning at the first base. Instrument used: Illumina NovaSeq 6000. TCRalpha and TCRbeta cDNA libraries were built by 5'RACE with constant-segment primers, adding sample barcodes and unique molecular identifiers. RNA was extracted from every sample with Trizol reagent. The libraries were amplified in two PCR steps, and the second step added a second sample barcode and Illumina TruSeq adapters. Libraries were sequenced on an Illumina NovaSeq with 2 x 150 bp paired-end reads. In the paper's pipeline: Reads were demultiplexed and collapsed into UMI-guided consensus sequences with migec v1.2.7. Using mixcr v2.1.11, UMI consensuses were aligned to TRA and TRB V and J templates and then assembled into clonotypes. Expanded or contracted clonotypes were those called significant by both edgeR and NoisET, with noise models trained on biological replicates. edgeR calls used a false discovery rate-adjusted p below 0.01 and a log2 fold-change threshold of 1. As an exploratory analysis of dynamics, max-normalized trajectories of the 1000 most abundant clonotypes were examined by PCA with hierarchical clustering. The CD4 or CD8 phenotype of responding clones was assigned using the separately sequenced CD4+ and CD8+ repertoires. The raw public data were reprocessed by TCRdb itself: fastp quality trimming at Q25, MiXCR clonotype calling, in-frame beta chains only. Duplicate CDR3 protein sequences are folded into a single record with the most common DNA and genes. TCRdb's processing, not the study's, gives the V and J calls here. The table for this sample lists around 390,000 distinct CDR3 sequences; about 15% of them were counted only once. Roughly 21% of the sample goes to the ten largest clones.

Ficoll-Paque density gradient centrifugation was used to isolate PBMCs. On this clonotype: This clone's antigen is unknown. No base-level quality is on record; no much larger clone is a single base apart.

The sequenced sample was PBMCs or a T cell subset sorted from them (not recorded which). The chain uses TRBV6-6 and TRBJ1-6, with 7 bases matching TRBD1. The origin of this receptor is a man aged 18 to 30 who had mild COVID-19 (a few samples of this study predate the infection). The sample titles of this study are shuffled in the database, so cell type and time point are left out; the donor was told from shared clones. For the CDR3, the sequence is CASSFDRDYNSPLHF. The nucleotide sequence reads TGTGCCAGCAGTTTCGACAGGGACTACAATTCACCCCTCCACTTT.